The TCR beta chain described here comes from a study of control samples from healthy donors and cancer patients. The table came from immunoSEQ multiplex PCR; TCRdb's copy has only in-frame clones and leaves some out. In the table there are about 58,000 clones, about 90% of which are singletons. The CDR3 runs 13 residues. The germline V gene has CDR1 LGHDT and CDR2 YNNKEL (reference sequence). V dropped 0 bases and J dropped 8 bases, with 10 bases sitting between them. The chain combines TRBV3-1 (or the pseudogene TRBV3-2) with TRBJ1-2; D remains ambiguous. The sequence came from a woman in her fifties or sixties with lung cancer. The specimen was PBMCs. This CDR3 reads CASSQDGVRGYTF. CDR3 DNA sequence: TGTGCCAGCAGCCAAGATGGGGTTCGCGGCTACACCTTC.